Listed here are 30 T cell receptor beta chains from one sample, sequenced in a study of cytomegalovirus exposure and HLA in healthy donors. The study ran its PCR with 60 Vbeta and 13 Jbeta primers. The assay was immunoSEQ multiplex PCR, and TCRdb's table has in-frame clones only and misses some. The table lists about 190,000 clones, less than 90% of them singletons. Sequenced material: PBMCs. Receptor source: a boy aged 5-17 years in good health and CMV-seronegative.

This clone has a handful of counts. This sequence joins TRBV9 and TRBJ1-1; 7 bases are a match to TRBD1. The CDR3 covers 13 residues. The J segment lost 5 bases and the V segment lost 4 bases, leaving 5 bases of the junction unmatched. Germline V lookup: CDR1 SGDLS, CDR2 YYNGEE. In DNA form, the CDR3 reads TGTGCCAGCAGCCCCCAGGGGGGTACTGAAGCTTTCTTT. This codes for CASSPQGGTEAFF.

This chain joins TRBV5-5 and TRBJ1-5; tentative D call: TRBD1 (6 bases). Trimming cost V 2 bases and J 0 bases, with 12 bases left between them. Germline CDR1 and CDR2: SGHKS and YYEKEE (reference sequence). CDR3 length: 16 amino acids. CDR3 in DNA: TGTGCCAGCAGCTTAGTGGGGGCATATAGCAATCAGCCCCAGCATTTT. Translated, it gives CASSLVGAYSNQPQHF.

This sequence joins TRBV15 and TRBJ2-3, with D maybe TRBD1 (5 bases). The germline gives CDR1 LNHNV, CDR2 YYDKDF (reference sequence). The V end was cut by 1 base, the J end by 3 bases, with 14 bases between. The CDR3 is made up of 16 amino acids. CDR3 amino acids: CATSRVSAGWTDTQYF. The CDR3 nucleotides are TGTGCCACCAGCAGAGTTTCGGCAGGGTGGACAGATACGCAGTATTTT.

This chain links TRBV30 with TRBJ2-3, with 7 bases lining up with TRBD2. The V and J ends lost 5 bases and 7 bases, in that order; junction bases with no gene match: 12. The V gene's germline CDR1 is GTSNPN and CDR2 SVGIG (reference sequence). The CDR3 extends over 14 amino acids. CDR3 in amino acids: CAWDLAGALNTQYF. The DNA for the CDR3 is TGTGCCTGGGATTTGGCGGGAGCCTTGAATACGCAGTATTTT.

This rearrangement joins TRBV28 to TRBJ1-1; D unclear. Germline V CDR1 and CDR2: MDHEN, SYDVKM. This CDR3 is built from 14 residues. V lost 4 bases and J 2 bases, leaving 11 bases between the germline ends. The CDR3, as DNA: TGTGCCAGCAGTTCGGGATACTATAACACTGAAGCTTTCTTT. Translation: CASSSGYYNTEAFF. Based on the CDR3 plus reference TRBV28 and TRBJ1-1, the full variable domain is DVKVTQSSRYLVKRTGEKVFLECVQDMDHENMFWYRQDPGLGLRLIYFSYDVKMKEKGDIPEGYSVSREKKERFSLILESASTNQTSMYLCASSSGYYNTEAFFGQGTRLTVV.

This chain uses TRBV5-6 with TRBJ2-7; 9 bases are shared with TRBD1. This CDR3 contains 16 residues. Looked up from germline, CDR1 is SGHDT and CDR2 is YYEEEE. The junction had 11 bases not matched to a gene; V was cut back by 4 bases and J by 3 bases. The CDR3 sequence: CASSPRDRVGLYEQYF. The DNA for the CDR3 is TGTGCCAGCAGCCCTAGGGACAGGGTAGGGCTCTACGAGCAGTACTTC.

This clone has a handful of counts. CDR3 sequence: CASSDRRLAGGSTDTQYF. The CDR3 DNA follows: TGCGCCAGCAGTGACCGACGACTAGCGGGGGGTAGCACAGATACGCAGTATTTT. This chain joins TRBV10-2 and TRBJ2-3; TRBD2 matches at 13 bases. Germline V lookup: CDR1 WSHSY, CDR2 SAAADI. The length of the CDR3 is 18 residues. The V and J ends lost 3 bases and 0 bases, in that order; junction bases with no gene match: 6.

The CDR3 sequence: CAWSLNSGAQETQYF. The CDR3 nucleotides read TGTGCCTGGAGTTTAAACTCAGGGGCTCAAGAGACCCAGTACTTC. This chain connects TRBV30 to TRBJ2-5, with TRBD1 as a possible D gene (6 bases). Trimming took 2 bases from V and 2 from J, leaving 15 bases between them. This CDR3 contains 15 residues. Germline-derived CDR1 and CDR2 are GTSNPN and SVGIG (reference sequence).

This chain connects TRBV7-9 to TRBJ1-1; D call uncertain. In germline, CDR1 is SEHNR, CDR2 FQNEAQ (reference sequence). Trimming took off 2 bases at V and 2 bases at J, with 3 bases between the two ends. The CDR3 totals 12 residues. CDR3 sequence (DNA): TGTGCCAGCAGCTTACATAACACTGAAGCTTTCTTT. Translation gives CASSLHNTEAFF.

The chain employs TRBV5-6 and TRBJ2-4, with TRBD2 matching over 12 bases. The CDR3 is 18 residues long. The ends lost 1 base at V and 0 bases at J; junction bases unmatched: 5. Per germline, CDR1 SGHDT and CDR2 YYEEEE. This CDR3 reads CASSLFLAGGLAKNIQYF. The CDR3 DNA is TGTGCCAGCAGCTTGTTCCTAGCGGGAGGGCTAGCCAAAAACATTCAGTACTTC.

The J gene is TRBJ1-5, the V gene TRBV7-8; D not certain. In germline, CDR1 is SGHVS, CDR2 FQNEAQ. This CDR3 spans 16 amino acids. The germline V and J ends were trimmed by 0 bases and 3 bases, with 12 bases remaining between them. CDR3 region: CASSLARVSLNQPQHF. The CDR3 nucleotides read TGTGCCAGCAGCTTAGCACGGGTCAGTCTCAATCAGCCCCAGCATTTT.

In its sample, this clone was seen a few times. CDR3 amino acids: CASSSPTSGIRTGELFF. CDR3 sequence (DNA): TGTGCCAGCAGCTCACCGACTAGCGGGATACGCACCGGGGAGCTGTTTTTT. The V call is TRBV7-8, the J call TRBJ2-2; 11 bases map to TRBD2. In germline, CDR1 is SGHVS, CDR2 FQNEAQ. V dropped 4 bases and J dropped 4; count of bases not matched to a gene: 8. The CDR3 has 17 residues.

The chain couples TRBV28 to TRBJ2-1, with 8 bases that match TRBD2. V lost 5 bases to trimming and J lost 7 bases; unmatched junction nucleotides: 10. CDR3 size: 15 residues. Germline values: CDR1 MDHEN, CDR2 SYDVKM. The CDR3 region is CASSLPGAGVNEQFF. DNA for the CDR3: TGTGCCAGCAGTCTCCCCGGAGCGGGAGTAAATGAGCAGTTCTTC.

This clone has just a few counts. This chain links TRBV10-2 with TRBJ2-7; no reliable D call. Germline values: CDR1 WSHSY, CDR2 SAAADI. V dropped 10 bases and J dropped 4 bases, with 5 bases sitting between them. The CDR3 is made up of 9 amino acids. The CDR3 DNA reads TGCGCCACCAAATACGAGCAGTACTTC. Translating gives CATKYEQYF.

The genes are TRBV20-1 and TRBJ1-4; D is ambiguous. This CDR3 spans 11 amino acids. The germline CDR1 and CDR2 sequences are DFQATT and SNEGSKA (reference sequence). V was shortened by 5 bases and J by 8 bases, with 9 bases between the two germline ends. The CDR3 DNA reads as TGCAGTGCTGGAACGGGGGAAAAACTGTTTTTT. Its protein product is CSAGTGEKLFF.

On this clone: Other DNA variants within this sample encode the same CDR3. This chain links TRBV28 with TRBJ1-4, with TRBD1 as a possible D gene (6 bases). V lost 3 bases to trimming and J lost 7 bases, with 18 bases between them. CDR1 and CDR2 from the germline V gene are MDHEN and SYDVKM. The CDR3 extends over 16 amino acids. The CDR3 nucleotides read TGTGCCAGCAGTTTGTTACCAGGACAGCCCGGTGAAAAACTGTTTTTT. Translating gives CASSLLPGQPGEKLFF.

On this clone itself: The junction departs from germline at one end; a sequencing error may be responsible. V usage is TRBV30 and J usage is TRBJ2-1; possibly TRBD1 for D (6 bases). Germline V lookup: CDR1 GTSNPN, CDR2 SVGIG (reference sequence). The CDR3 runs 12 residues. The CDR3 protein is CAWSVQGNSLLF. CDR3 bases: TGTGCCTGGAGTGTACAGGGAAATAGCCTCCTCTTC.

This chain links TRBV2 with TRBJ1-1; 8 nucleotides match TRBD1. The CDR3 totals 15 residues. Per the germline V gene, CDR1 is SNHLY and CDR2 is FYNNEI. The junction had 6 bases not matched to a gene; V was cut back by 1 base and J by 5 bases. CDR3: CASSEGTGYLTEAFF. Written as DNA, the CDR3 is TGTGCCAGCAGTGAAGGGACAGGGTATCTAACTGAAGCTTTCTTT.

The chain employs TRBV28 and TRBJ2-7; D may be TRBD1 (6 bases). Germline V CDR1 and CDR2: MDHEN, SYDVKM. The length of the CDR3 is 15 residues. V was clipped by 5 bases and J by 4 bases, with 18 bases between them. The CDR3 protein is CASSPPTGLVYEQYF. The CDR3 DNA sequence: TGTGCCAGCAGTCCCCCTACAGGGTTAGTTTACGAGCAGTACTTC.

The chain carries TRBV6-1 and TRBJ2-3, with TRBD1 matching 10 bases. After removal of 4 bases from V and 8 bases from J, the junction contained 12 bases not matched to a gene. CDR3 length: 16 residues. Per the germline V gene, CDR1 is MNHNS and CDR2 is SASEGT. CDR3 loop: CASSGRQGAARGTQYF. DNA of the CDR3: TGTGCCAGCAGTGGTCGACAGGGGGCGGCCAGGGGTACGCAGTATTTT.

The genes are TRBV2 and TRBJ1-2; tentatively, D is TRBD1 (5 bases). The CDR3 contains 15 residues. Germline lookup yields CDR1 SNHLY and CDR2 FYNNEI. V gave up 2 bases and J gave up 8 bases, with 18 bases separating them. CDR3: CASSEQGVRTGGYTF. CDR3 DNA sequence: TGTGCCAGCAGTGAACAGGGCGTGCGGACCGGAGGCTACACCTTC.

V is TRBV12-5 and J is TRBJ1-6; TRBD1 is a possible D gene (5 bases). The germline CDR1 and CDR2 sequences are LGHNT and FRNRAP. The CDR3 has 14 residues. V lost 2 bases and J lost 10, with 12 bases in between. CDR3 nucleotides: TGTGCTAGTGGTTTGCAGGGTGTTCGGTCACCCCTCCACTTT. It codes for CASGLQGVRSPLHF.

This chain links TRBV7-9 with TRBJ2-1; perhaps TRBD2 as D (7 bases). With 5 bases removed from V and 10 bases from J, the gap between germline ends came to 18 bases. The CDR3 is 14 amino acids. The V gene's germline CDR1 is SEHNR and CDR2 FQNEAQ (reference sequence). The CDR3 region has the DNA TGTGCCAGCAGCCGGGGAGGGGGGGCTGGAGAGCAGTTCTTC. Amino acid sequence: CASSRGGGAGEQFF. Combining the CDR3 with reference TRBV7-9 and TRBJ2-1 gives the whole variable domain DTGVSQNPRHKITKRGQNVTFRCDPISEHNRLYWYRQTLGQGPEFLTYFQNEAQLEKSRLLSDRFSAERPKGSFSTLEIQRTEQGDSAMYLCASSRGGGAGEQFFGPGTRLTVL.

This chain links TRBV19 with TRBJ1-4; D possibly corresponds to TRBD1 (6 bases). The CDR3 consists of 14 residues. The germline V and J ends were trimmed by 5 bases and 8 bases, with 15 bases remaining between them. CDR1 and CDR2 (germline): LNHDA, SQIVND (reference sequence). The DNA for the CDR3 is TGTGCCAGTAGTTTAACAGGGCACCGGGAAAAACTGTTTTTT. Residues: CASSLTGHREKLFF.

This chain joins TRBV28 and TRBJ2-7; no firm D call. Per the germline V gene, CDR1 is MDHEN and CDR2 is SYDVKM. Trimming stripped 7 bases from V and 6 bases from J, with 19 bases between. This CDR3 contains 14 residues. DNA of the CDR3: TGTGCCAGCACTCCCCGAGGTAGTTCTGGCGAGCAGTACTTC. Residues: CASTPRGSSGEQYF.

CDR3 protein: CASSLRGLVGDDETQYF. The CDR3 nucleotides are TGTGCCAGCAGCTTAAGGGGACTAGTTGGTGATGATGAGACCCAGTACTTC. The V gene is TRBV9, the J gene TRBJ2-5, with 8 bases lining up with TRBD2. Germline lookup yields CDR1 SGDLS and CDR2 YYNGEE. The CDR3 totals 17 residues. The J segment lost 5 bases and the V segment lost 4 bases, leaving 16 bases of the junction unmatched.

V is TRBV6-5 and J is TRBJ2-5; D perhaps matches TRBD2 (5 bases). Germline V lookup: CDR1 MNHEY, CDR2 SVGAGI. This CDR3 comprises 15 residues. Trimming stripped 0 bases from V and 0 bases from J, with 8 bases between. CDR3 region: CASSYSVGDQETQYF. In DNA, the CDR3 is TGTGCCAGCAGTTACTCAGTCGGGGACCAAGAGACCCAGTACTTC.

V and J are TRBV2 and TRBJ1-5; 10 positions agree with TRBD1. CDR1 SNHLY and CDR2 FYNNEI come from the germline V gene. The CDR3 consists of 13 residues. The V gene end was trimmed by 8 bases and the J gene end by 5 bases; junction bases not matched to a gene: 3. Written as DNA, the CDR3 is TGTGCCAGCCTCGGACAGGGGGATCAGCCCCAGCATTTT. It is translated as CASLGQGDQPQHF.

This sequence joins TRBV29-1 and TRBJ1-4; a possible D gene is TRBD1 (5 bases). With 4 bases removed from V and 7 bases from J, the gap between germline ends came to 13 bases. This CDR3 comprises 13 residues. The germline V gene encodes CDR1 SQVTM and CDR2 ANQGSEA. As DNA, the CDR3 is TGCAGCGTTGTTGGCTCCGGGGGTGAAAAACTGTTTTTT. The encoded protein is CSVVGSGGEKLFF.

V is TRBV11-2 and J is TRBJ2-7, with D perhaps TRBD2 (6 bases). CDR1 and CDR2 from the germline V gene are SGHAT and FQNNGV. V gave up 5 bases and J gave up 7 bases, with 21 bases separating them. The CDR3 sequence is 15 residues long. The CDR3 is CASSPLMTGVGEQYF. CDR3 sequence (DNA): TGTGCCAGCAGCCCCCTGATGACGGGAGTTGGGGAGCAGTACTTC.